This passage covers 6 T cell receptor beta chains from one sample sequenced in a study of blood T cell repertoires in COVID-19. Here immunoSEQ multiplex PCR was the method, and the copy in TCRdb shows in-frame clones only, minus some. This sample has around 47,000 clones; 70% to 90% occur once, and the top ten carry approximately 10%. Sequences were obtained from peripheral blood. These receptors were collected from a man aged 50 to 60 with active COVID-19.

This clone was seen a single time. This chain joins TRBV19 and TRBJ1-4; 8 bases are shared with TRBD1. The CDR3 runs 14 residues. Per germline, CDR1 LNHDA and CDR2 SQIVND (reference sequence). V was clipped by 6 bases and J by 5 bases; unmatched bases: 5. CDR3 DNA sequence: TGTGCCAGTAGCTCGGACAGGGAAAATGAAAAACTGTTTTTT. Protein product: CASSSDRENEKLFF. Full variable domain (remainder filled in from reference TRBV19 and TRBJ1-4): DGGITQSPKYLFRKEGQNVTLSCEQNLNHDAMYWYRQDPGQGLRLIYYSQIVNDFQKGDIAEGYSVSREKKESFPLTVTSAQKNPTAFYLCASSSDRENEKLFFGSGTQLSVL.

This clone was recorded a few times. This sequence joins TRBV9 and TRBJ1-3; the match to TRBD1 covers 7 bases. There are 16 residues in the CDR3. V was pared by 9 bases and J by 0 bases, with 12 bases of the junction left unmatched. CDR1 and CDR2 (germline): SGDLS, YYNGEE. Written as DNA, the CDR3 is TGTGCCACATCGCGGGACAGCGATTTCTCTGGAAACACCATATATTTT. As protein: CATSRDSDFSGNTIYF. The full variable domain, in which reference TRBV9 and TRBJ1-3 provide the parts outside the CDR3, is DSGVTQTPKHLITATGQRVTLRCSPRSGDLSVYWYQQSLDQGLQFLIQYYNGEERAKGNILERFSAQQFPDLHSELNLSSLELGDSALYFCATSRDSDFSGNTIYFGEGSWLTVV.

The rearrangement joins TRBV19 to TRBJ2-6; 8 nucleotides agree with TRBD1. This CDR3 has 17 amino acids. Germline V gene data show CDR1 as LNHDA and CDR2 as SQIVND (reference sequence). With 6 bases clipped from V and 2 bases from J, the junction kept 9 bases outside the gene matches. CDR3 residues: CASSQGAGPTGANVLTF. CDR3 bases: TGTGCCAGTAGCCAGGGGGCTGGGCCAACTGGGGCCAACGTCCTGACTTTC.

The gene calls are TRBV6-6 and TRBJ1-1, with D uncertain. Germline V gives CDR1 MNHNY, CDR2 SVGAGI (reference sequence). The V end was cut by 7 bases, the J end by 7 bases, with 10 bases between. There are 11 residues in the CDR3. DNA for the CDR3: TGTGCCAGCAATCATGCAGGTGAAGCTTTCTTT. Translating it yields CASNHAGEAFF.

This sequence joins TRBV5-8 and TRBJ2-1; the D is unclear. V dropped 6 bases and J dropped 2 bases, with 9 bases sitting between them. The CDR3 has 13 amino acids. In germline, CDR1 is SGHTS, CDR2 YDEGEE. The CDR3 bases are TGTGCCAGCACCAAGACTCCCTACAATGAGCAGTTCTTC. It codes for CASTKTPYNEQFF.

The chain recombines TRBV5-4 with TRBJ1-3; D gene unclear. Trimming removed 2 bases at V and 3 bases at J, with 9 bases between. The CDR3 runs to 14 residues. CDR1 SGHNT and CDR2 YYREEE come from the germline V gene (reference sequence). The CDR3 region is CASSFNQLGNTIYF. The CDR3 DNA reads TGTGCCAGCAGCTTCAACCAACTTGGAAACACCATATATTTT.